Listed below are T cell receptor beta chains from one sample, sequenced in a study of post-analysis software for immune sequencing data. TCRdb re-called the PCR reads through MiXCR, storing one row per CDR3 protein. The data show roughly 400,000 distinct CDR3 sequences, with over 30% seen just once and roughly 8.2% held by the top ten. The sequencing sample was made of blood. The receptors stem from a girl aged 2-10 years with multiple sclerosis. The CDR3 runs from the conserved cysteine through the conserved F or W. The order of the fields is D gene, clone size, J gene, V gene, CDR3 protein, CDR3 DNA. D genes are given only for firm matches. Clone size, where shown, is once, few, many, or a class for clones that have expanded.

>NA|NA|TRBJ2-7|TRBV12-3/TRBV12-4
CASHHGAEQYF
TGTGCCAGCCACCATGGGGCCGAGCAGTACTTC
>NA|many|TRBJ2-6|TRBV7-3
CASSSKAVSGANVLTF
TGTGCCAGCAGCTCAAAGGCAGTCTCTGGGGCCAACGTCCTGACTTTC
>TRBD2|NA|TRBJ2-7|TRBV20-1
CSARDPLAGGPAEQYF
TGCAGTGCTAGAGATCCTCTAGCGGGGGGGCCCGCCGAGCAGTACTTC
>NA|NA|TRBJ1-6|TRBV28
CASSFQLNSPLHF
TGTGCCAGCAGTTTCCAGCTCAATTCACCCCTCCACTTT
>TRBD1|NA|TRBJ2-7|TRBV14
CASSQDLTGVSEQYF
TGTGCCAGCAGCCAAGATTTGACAGGGGTGAGCGAGCAGTACTTC
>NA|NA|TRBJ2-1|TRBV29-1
CSVEFGGNKQFF
TGCAGCGTTGAATTTGGGGGCAATAAGCAGTTCTTC
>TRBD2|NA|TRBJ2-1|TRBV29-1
CSVDTSGRYNEQFF
TGCAGCGTTGATACTAGCGGGAGGTACAATGAGCAGTTCTTC
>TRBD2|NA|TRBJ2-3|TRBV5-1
CASSRASGGDDTQYF
TGCGCCAGCAGCCGCGCTAGCGGGGGGGATGATACGCAGTATTTT
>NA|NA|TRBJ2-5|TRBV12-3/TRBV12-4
CASSPLGQGPQETQYF
TGTGCCAGCAGTCCCCTTGGTCAGGGCCCCCAAGAGACCCAGTACTTC
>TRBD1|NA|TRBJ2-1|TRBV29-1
CSARDRGWNGQFF
TGCAGCGCCCGGGACAGGGGTTGGAATGGGCAGTTCTTC
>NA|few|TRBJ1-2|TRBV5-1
CASSLYQSGPRDGYTF
TGCGCCAGCAGCCTCTACCAATCCGGGCCTAGGGATGGCTACACCTTC
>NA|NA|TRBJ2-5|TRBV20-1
CSAIAPTSKTQYF
TGCAGTGCGATAGCGCCTACCTCCAAGACCCAGTACTTC
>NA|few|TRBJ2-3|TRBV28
CASIPLGADTQYF
TGTGCCAGCATCCCTTTGGGGGCAGATACGCAGTATTTT
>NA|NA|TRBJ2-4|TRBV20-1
CSASLGRKNIQYF
TGCAGTGCTAGTTTAGGACGAAAAAACATTCAGTACTTC
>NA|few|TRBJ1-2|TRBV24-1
CATSDKPTGGYTF
TGTGCCACCAGTGATAAACCGACGGGCGGCTACACCTTC
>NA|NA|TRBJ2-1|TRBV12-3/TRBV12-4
CASRTGRDNEQFF
TGTGCCAGCAGAACGGGGCGGGACAATGAGCAGTTCTTC
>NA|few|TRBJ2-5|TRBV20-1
CSCGSQETQYF
TGCAGCTGCGGCAGCCAAGAGACCCAGTACTTC
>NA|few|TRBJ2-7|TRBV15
CATSSQNRYEQYF
TGTGCCACCAGCAGCCAAAATAGGTATGAGCAGTACTTC
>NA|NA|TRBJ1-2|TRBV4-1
CASSLNPAFDFYGYTF
TGCGCCAGCAGCCTCAACCCAGCGTTTGATTTCTATGGCTACACCTTC
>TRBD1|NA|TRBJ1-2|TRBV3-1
CASRRGQGAPGGYTF
TGTGCCAGCAGGCGTGGACAGGGCGCTCCGGGGGGCTACACCTTC
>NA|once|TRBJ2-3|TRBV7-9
CASRTAAGQTEFTDTQYF
TGTGCCAGCAGAACCGCCGCCGGACAGACCGAGTTCACAGATACGCAGTATTTT
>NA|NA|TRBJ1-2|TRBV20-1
CSARDRGVYGYTF
TGCAGTGCTAGAGATAGGGGGGTCTATGGCTACACCTTC
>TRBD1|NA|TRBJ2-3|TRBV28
CASSPNRGVNTQYF
TGTGCCAGCAGTCCCAACAGGGGCGTAAATACGCAGTATTTT
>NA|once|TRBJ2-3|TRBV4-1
CASSQDLGRDTQYF
TGCGCCAGCAGCCAAGATTTGGGGCGGGATACGCAGTATTTT
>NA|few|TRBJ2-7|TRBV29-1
CSVEVGAYEQYF
TGCAGCGTTGAAGTAGGGGCCTACGAGCAGTACTTC
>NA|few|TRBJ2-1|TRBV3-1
CASSLASPPLSYNEQFF
TGTGCCAGCAGCCTAGCGAGCCCACCTCTCTCCTACAATGAGCAGTTCTTC
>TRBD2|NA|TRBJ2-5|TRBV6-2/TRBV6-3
CASSSIAGGPLKTQYF
TGTGCCAGCAGCTCCATAGCGGGGGGGCCTTTAAAGACCCAGTACTTC
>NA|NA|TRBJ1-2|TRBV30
CAWSRQVHGYTF
TGTGCCTGGAGTCGCCAAGTCCATGGCTACACCTTC
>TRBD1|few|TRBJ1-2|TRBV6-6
CASSYSPDRGDYGYTF
TGTGCCAGCAGTTACTCCCCGGACAGGGGTGACTATGGCTACACCTTC
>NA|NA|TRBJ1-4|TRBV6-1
CASSEVWAGEKLFF
TGTGCCAGCAGTGAAGTGTGGGCCGGGGAAAAACTGTTTTTT
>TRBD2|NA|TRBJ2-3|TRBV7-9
CASSFLAGVNTDTQYF
TGTGCCAGCAGCTTCTTAGCGGGCGTTAACACAGATACGCAGTATTTT
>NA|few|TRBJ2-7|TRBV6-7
CASSDRSYEQYF
TGTGCCAGCAGTGACAGGAGCTACGAGCAGTACTTC
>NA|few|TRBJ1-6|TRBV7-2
CASSLVSGDNSPLHF
TGTGCCAGCAGCTTAGTTTCAGGGGATAATTCACCCCTCCACTTT
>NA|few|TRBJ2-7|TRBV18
CASSPYRAAYEQYF
TGTGCCAGCTCTCCTTACAGGGCCGCCTACGAGCAGTACTTC
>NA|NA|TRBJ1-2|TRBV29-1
CSVELFGGISYGYTF
TGCAGCGTTGAGTTGTTCGGCGGGATATCCTATGGCTACACCTTC
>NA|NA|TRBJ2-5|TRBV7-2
CASTGALRSQETQYF
TGTGCTAGTACCGGTGCCCTGCGCTCCCAAGAGACCCAGTACTTC
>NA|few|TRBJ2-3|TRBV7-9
CASSLESSDTQYF
TGTGCCAGCAGCCTCGAGTCCAGCGATACGCAGTATTTT
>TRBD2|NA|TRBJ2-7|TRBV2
CASRTSSGGSYEQYF
TGTGCCAGCAGGACGTCTAGCGGGGGATCCTACGAGCAGTACTTC
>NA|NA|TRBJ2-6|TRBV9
CASSVEYGSGANVLTF
TGTGCCAGCAGCGTAGAGTACGGTTCTGGGGCCAACGTCCTGACTTTC
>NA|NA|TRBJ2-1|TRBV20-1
CSANTVQGRVEQFF
TGCAGTGCTAACACCGTGCAGGGGCGTGTTGAGCAGTTCTTC
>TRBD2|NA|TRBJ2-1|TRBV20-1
CSARSRGGASGRASYNEQFF
TGCAGTGCTAGATCTCGGGGAGGGGCTAGCGGGAGGGCCTCCTACAATGAGCAGTTCTTC
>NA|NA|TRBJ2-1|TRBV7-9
CASISPRYEQFF
TGTGCCAGCATTTCACCTAGGTATGAGCAGTTCTTC
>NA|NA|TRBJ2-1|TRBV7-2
CASSLENHNEQFF
TGTGCCAGCAGCTTAGAAAACCACAATGAGCAGTTCTTC
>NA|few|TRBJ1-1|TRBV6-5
CASSKAPGTEAFF
TGTGCCAGCAGCAAGGCCCCGGGCACTGAAGCTTTCTTT
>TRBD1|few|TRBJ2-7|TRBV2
CASSEDRGADEQYF
TGTGCCAGCAGTGAGGACAGGGGGGCGGACGAGCAGTACTTC
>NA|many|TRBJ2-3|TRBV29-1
CSVEGPQGGLDTQYF
TGCAGCGTTGAAGGCCCACAGGGCGGGTTGGATACGCAGTATTTT
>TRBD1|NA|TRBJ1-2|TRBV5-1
CASSLAPQTGSYSYTF
TGCGCCAGCAGCTTGGCTCCGCAGACAGGGTCGTACAGCTACACCTTC
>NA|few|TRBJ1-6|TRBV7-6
CASSLVGRDYSPLHF
TGTGCCAGCAGCTTAGTAGGCAGGGACTATTCACCCCTCCACTTT
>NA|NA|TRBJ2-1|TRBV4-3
CASSQEAGGNEQFF
TGCGCCAGCAGCCAAGAGGCAGGGGGGAATGAGCAGTTCTTC
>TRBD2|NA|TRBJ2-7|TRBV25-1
CASSEGRLADHYEQYF
TGTGCCAGCAGTGAAGGGCGACTAGCGGATCACTACGAGCAGTACTTC
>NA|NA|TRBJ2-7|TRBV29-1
CSVGGDRAEQYF
TGCAGCGTGGGTGGAGATAGGGCCGAGCAGTACTTC
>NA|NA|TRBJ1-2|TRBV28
CASSLGGLFYGYTF
TGTGCCAGCAGTCTCGGCGGACTCTTCTATGGCTACACCTTC